This is a list of T cell receptor beta chains from one sample in a study of CD8+ T cells in alopecia areata. Sequencing was performed with immunoSEQ multiplex PCR; in TCRdb, only in-frame clones are kept and a portion is missing. The sample contains about 200,000 clones, around three fifths of which appear only once. Material: CD4+ T cells sorted from blood, obtained at week 0. Receptors were obtained from a human donor with alopecia areata. Each CDR3 is given with its conserved first and last residue. The order of the fields is D gene, J gene, V gene, clone size, CDR3 DNA, CDR3 protein. D genes are given only for firm matches. Some rows mark clone size as missing; the rest say once, few, many or name a class of expanded clone.

-	TRBJ1-6	TRBV5-4	-	TGTGCCAGCAGCTTAGGTCTTGGCGGGGCGGCTTCACCCCTCCACTTT	CASSLGLGGAASPLHF
-	TRBJ2-7	TRBV7-9	-	TGTGCCAGCAGCAAATTGACCCTTTTCTCCGAGCAGTACTTC	CASSKLTLFSEQYF
-	TRBJ2-4	TRBV29-1	-	TGCAGCGTTGCATTGCAAGCCAAAAACATTCAGTACTTC	CSVALQAKNIQYF
-	TRBJ2-7	TRBV2	once	TGTGCCAGCGCCCAAGTGCCGACTAGTCTTCACTACGAGCAGTACTTC	CASAQVPTSLHYEQYF
-	TRBJ2-2	TRBV6-5	-	TGTGCCAGCAGCCAATACTTACGGAGCACCGGGGAGCTGTTTTTT	CASSQYLRSTGELFF
TRBD2	TRBJ2-5	TRBV9	-	TGTGCCAGCAGCGTCACCTCTAGCGGAGAGACCCAGTACTTC	CASSVTSSGETQYF
-	TRBJ2-5	TRBV2	few	TGTGCCAGCAGGCCCGGACGGGCCCAAGAGACCCAGTACTTC	CASRPGRAQETQYF
TRBD1	TRBJ1-1	TRBV25-1	once	TGTGCCAGCAGTGAATGGGGCATCTCCGGGACAGGGTTCGGAGCTTTCTTT	CASSEWGISGTGFGAFF
TRBD1	TRBJ2-2	TRBV6-5	few	TGTGCCAGCACCCCGACAGGGGGAGTGGGCGGGGAGCTGTTTTTT	CASTPTGGVGGELFF
-	TRBJ2-5	TRBV4-2	-	TGTGCCAGCAGCCAAGGGGTTGTCGAGAAGGAGACCCAGTACTTC	CASSQGVVEKETQYF
-	TRBJ1-5	TRBV5-4	-	TGTGCCAGCAGCGATCAACAGGGAGGGCCCCAGCATTTT	CASSDQQGGPQHF
-	TRBJ2-2	TRBV2	-	TGTGCCAGCAGTGTTACTAGATCCACCGGGGAGCTGTTTTTT	CASSVTRSTGELFF
TRBD1	TRBJ2-7	TRBV6-5	-	TGTGCCAGCAGTCGGGGACAGGGGAATTTCTACGAGCAGTACTTC	CASSRGQGNFYEQYF
TRBD1	TRBJ2-2	TRBV19	-	TGTGCCAGTAGAATAACCGGGACAGGACGGTCCGGGGAGCTGTTTTTT	CASRITGTGRSGELFF
-	TRBJ2-7	TRBV28	-	TGTGCCAGCAGTTTACCAGGGTACGAGCAGTACTTC	CASSLPGYEQYF
-	TRBJ2-2	TRBV4-1	-	TGCGCCAGCAGCCGTTCCCATCTAGGCGGGGACTTGTCCGGGGAGCTGTTTTTT	CASSRSHLGGDLSGELFF
-	TRBJ2-7	TRBV29-1	few	TGCAGCGATCCGCCATCACCAGTCTACGAGCAGTACTTC	CSDPPSPVYEQYF
-	TRBJ1-5	TRBV19	-	TGTGCCAGTAGTATAGAATCCAGTTATAGCAATCAGCCCCAGCATTTT	CASSIESSYSNQPQHF
TRBD1	TRBJ2-1	TRBV18	-	TGTGCCAGCTCACCCGGGACAGGGATCGATGAGCAGTTCTTC	CASSPGTGIDEQFF
-	TRBJ1-6	TRBV11-2	-	TGTGCCAGCAGCTTAGATGCAGGGGATAATTCACCCCTCCACTTT	CASSLDAGDNSPLHF
-	TRBJ1-2	TRBV20-1	-	TGCAGTGCTAAAGACCTGAGGGGCTACACCTTC	CSAKDLRGYTF
TRBD1	TRBJ2-7	TRBV15	-	TGTGCCACCAGCAGAACTATGGAGGACAGGGGCCTCTCGCGCTACGAGCAGTACTTC	CATSRTMEDRGLSRYEQYF
TRBD1	TRBJ1-5	TRBV30	-	TGTGCCTGGAGCCGGGACAGGGGACCCCCCAATCAGCCCCAGCATTTT	CAWSRDRGPPNQPQHF
-	TRBJ1-1	TRBV5-1	-	TGCGCCAGCAGCTCAGGACAGATTGAAGCTTTCTTT	CASSSGQIEAFF
TRBD2	TRBJ2-3	TRBV2	few	TGTGCCAGCAGTGATAGCCTAGCGGACGATACGCAGTATTTT	CASSDSLADDTQYF
TRBD1	TRBJ1-4	TRBV6-1	-	TGTGCCAGCAGTGAACAGGGGGGTACTAATGAAAAACTGTTTTTT	CASSEQGGTNEKLFF
-	TRBJ1-1	TRBV5-6	few	TGTGCCAGCAGCCCCCAGGGAGTGAACACTGAAGCTTTCTTT	CASSPQGVNTEAFF
-	TRBJ1-5	TRBV19	-	TGTGCCACCAGGTTTAGCAATCAGCCCCAGCATTTT	CATRFSNQPQHF
TRBD2	TRBJ2-1	TRBV4-1	few	TGCGCCAGCAGCCAATTGAGCGGGAGGGACAATGAGCAGTTCTTC	CASSQLSGRDNEQFF
-	TRBJ1-2	TRBV27	-	TGTGCCAGCAGCCATACAGGGACTGGGTATGGCTACACCTTC	CASSHTGTGYGYTF
-	TRBJ2-7	TRBV29-1	-	TGCAGCGTTGAACCCCAGGCAGGCTACGAGCAGTACTTC	CSVEPQAGYEQYF
TRBD1	TRBJ2-1	TRBV10-3	-	TGTGCCATCTCTGGGACAGAAAACTACAATGAGCAGTTCTTC	CAISGTENYNEQFF
-	TRBJ2-5	TRBV7-3	-	TGTGCCAGCAGCTTAGTGGAGACCCAGTACTTC	CASSLVETQYF
-	TRBJ2-5	TRBV9	-	TGTGCCAGCAGCACGGACCCCCGGGAGACCCAGTACTTC	CASSTDPRETQYF
-	TRBJ2-2	TRBV7-9	-	TGTGCCAGCAGCTTAAGGTCCGGCGGGGAGCTGTTTTTT	CASSLRSGGELFF
TRBD2	TRBJ2-1	TRBV5-1	-	TGCGCCAGCAAGGACACACCTAGCGGGGGGAACAATGAGCAGTTCTTC	CASKDTPSGGNNEQFF
-	TRBJ2-7	TRBV7-9	-	TGTGCCAGCAGCTTAGATGGAGGGGTCGTAAACGAGCAGTACTTC	CASSLDGGVVNEQYF
-	TRBJ1-2	TRBV7-9	-	TGTGCCAGCAGCTTACGAGAGTATGGCTACACCTTC	CASSLREYGYTF
-	TRBJ1-2	TRBV6-5	-	TGTGCCAGCAGTCTCAGGGGCACCTATGGCTACACCTTC	CASSLRGTYGYTF
TRBD1	TRBJ2-1	TRBV5-5	-	TGTGCCAGCAGCTCTCTCAGGGGGAGCTCCTACAATGAGCAGTTCTTC	CASSSLRGSSYNEQFF
-	TRBJ1-2	TRBV13	-	TGTGCCAGCAGCACGACAGAGGGCGGCTACACCTTC	CASSTTEGGYTF
-	TRBJ1-2	TRBV2	-	TGTGCCAGTCGGACAGAGATTTATGGCTACACCTTC	CASRTEIYGYTF
TRBD2	TRBJ2-5	TRBV29-1	once	TGCAGCGTTGTGACTAGCGGAAAAGAGACCCAGTACTTC	CSVVTSGKETQYF
TRBD2	TRBJ2-7	TRBV7-8	-	TGTGCCAGCAGCTTAGTGGCGGGAGGCCCCAACGAGCAGTACTTC	CASSLVAGGPNEQYF
-	TRBJ2-1	TRBV29-1	few	TGCAGCGCAAATGAGGGGGCGGGGGAGCAGTTCTTC	CSANEGAGEQFF
-	TRBJ2-1	TRBV2	-	TGTGCCAGCATGCAGGGGACCTACAATGAGCAGTTCTTC	CASMQGTYNEQFF
-	TRBJ1-2	TRBV7-2	-	TGTGCCAGCAGCCTCAGGGTTTACGGTGGCTACACCTTC	CASSLRVYGGYTF
TRBD1	TRBJ1-2	TRBV29-1	-	TGCAGCGTTGGGAGGGGACAGGGGGCCGGAGGCTACACCTTC	CSVGRGQGAGGYTF
-	TRBJ2-7	TRBV10-3	-	TGTGCCATCAGTTGGACAGAGTCCTACGAGCAGTACTTC	CAISWTESYEQYF
TRBD1	TRBJ2-7	TRBV25-1	-	TGTGCCAGCACCCGGACAGGGTCCTACGAGCAGTACTTC	CASTRTGSYEQYF
-	TRBJ2-1	TRBV7-7	-	TGTGCCAGCAGCCCCAGGCTAGGGAATGAGCAGTTCTTC	CASSPRLGNEQFF
-	TRBJ2-1	TRBV13	few	TGTGCCAGCAGCACCCCAGGGAGTGAGCAGTTCTTC	CASSTPGSEQFF
TRBD1	TRBJ1-3	TRBV30	-	TGTGCCTGGACGCGAGACAGGGCATCTGGAAACACCATATATTTT	CAWTRDRASGNTIYF
TRBD2	TRBJ2-1	TRBV29-1	few	TGCAGCGCTAGCGGGAGGGCCAGGAATGAGCAGTTCTTC	CSASGRARNEQFF
-	TRBJ1-1	TRBV30	-	TGTGCCTGGAGTCGGGAAATGAACACTGAAGCTTTCTTT	CAWSREMNTEAFF